One sample yielded the 7 T cell receptor beta chains listed below, sequenced in a study of CD8 T cells in Susac syndrome. When the RNA was reverse transcribed, random hexamers were used with an input of 0.5 to 1 ug. TCRdb re-called the immunoSEQ multiplex PCR reads with MiXCR, one entry per CDR3 protein. In the table there are under 200,000 distinct CDR3 sequences, around 90% of which are singletons. Material for sequencing was CD4+ T cells from PBMCs. The receptors were sampled from a human donor with Susac syndrome.

The chain uses TRBV5-1 and TRBJ1-6, with TRBD1 identical over 9 bases. V was clipped by 4 bases and J by 6 bases; unmatched bases: 8. The germline gives CDR1 SGHRS, CDR2 YFSETQ. There are 16 residues in the CDR3. The chain's CDR3 is CASSPAGTGINSPLHF. Written as DNA, the CDR3 is TGCGCCAGCAGCCCCGCCGGGACAGGGATTAATTCACCCCTCCACTTT.

The chain is built from TRBV9 and TRBJ1-6; D remains unclear. CDR1 is SGDLS and CDR2 is YYNGEE in the germline V gene. V lost 0 bases and J 7 bases, leaving 8 bases between the germline ends. CDR3 length equals 14 residues. The chain's CDR3 is CASSVDQRNSPLHF. CDR3 bases: TGTGCCAGCAGCGTAGATCAGCGCAATTCACCCCTCCACTTT.

The chain combines TRBV12-2 with TRBJ1-1; TRBD1, the table's D call, was not compared with the DNA. TRBV12-2 is annotated as a pseudogene. The CDR3 contains 13 residues. The CDR3 coding sequence is TGTGCAAGTCGCCGCCGGGCGAACACTGAAGCTTTCTTT. Its translation is CASRRRANTEAFF.

This clonotype came up a few times. The genes are TRBV5-4 and TRBJ2-5; D ambiguous. Per germline, CDR1 SGHNT and CDR2 YYREEE (reference sequence). Trimming took 4 bases from V and 7 from J, leaving 14 bases between them. The CDR3 sequence is 13 residues long. CDR3 amino acids: CASSPEGSGTQYF. In nucleotides, the CDR3 is TGTGCCAGCAGCCCCGAAGGGTCCGGGACCCAGTACTTC. Supplemented by reference TRBV5-4 and TRBJ2-5, the full variable domain reads ETGVTQSPTHLIKTRGQQVTLRCSSQSGHNTVSWYQQALGQGPQFIFQYYREEENGRGNFPPRFSGLQFPNYSSELNVNALELDDSALYLCASSPEGSGTQYFGPGTRLLVL.

This clonotype was seen once. The V and J genes are TRBV20-1 and TRBJ1-5; D may be TRBD1 (6 bases). Per the germline V gene, CDR1 is DFQATT and CDR2 is SNEGSKA (reference sequence). Trimming shortened V by 6 bases and J by 0 bases, and 24 bases separated the two germline ends. The CDR3 totals 18 residues. CDR3 coding DNA: TGCAGTGCCCGAAAACAGGGCAGGGGAAGTGATAGCAATCAGCCCCAGCATTTT. Translating it yields CSARKQGRGSDSNQPQHF.

In this sample, this clonotype turned up once. The chain carries TRBV2 and TRBJ2-7; 10 nucleotides match TRBD1. The J segment lost 6 bases and the V segment lost 3 bases, leaving 8 bases of the junction unmatched. The CDR3 covers 15 residues. Germline V CDR1 and CDR2: SNHLY, FYNNEI. CDR3 sequence: CASSEMRTGGFEQYF. CDR3 nucleotide sequence: TGTGCCAGCAGTGAGATGAGGACAGGGGGTTTCGAGCAGTACTTC. Combining the CDR3 with reference TRBV2 and TRBJ2-7 gives the whole variable domain EPEVTQTPSHQVTQMGQEVILRCVPISNHLYFYWYRQILGQKVEFLVSFYNNEISEKSEIFDDQFSVERPDGSNFTLKIRSTKLEDSAMYFCASSEMRTGGFEQYFGPGTRLTVT.

The V gene is TRBV18, the J gene TRBJ2-7, with D uncertain. Trimming took 3 bases from V and 4 from J, leaving 4 bases between them. CDR3 length: 11 amino acids. Germline V gives CDR1 KGHSH, CDR2 LQKENI. The DNA of the CDR3 is TGTGCCAGCTCACCCGCGTACGAGCAGTACTTC. Translation: CASSPAYEQYF.